This T cell receptor beta chain originates from a study of T cell responses to AZD1222 COVID-19 vaccine. Germline assignment: CDR1 MDHEN and CDR2 SYDVKM. V was pared by 5 bases and J by 2 bases, with 3 bases of the junction left unmatched. CDR3 size: 14 residues. Study-wide results and limits: Clonal diversity may have been underestimated in mostly white British donors.

This table comes from immunoSEQ multiplex PCR, and its TCRdb copy is limited to in-frame clones, with some not included. The sample contains 100,000 to 150,000 clones, about 92% of which appear only once. Concerning this clone itself: Its target is not known.

The specimen was peripheral blood, collected 28 days after the second AZD1222 dose. The sequence was obtained from an adult who received the AZD1222 COVID-19 vaccine. The V call is TRBV28, the J call TRBJ1-5; 7 bases fit TRBD1. CDR3 nucleotides: TGTGCCAGCAGTCGACAGGGTGGCAATCAGCCCCAGCATTTT. It yields the protein CASSRQGGNQPQHF. Complete variable domain (other parts from reference TRBV28 and TRBJ1-5): DVKVTQSSRYLVKRTGEKVFLECVQDMDHENMFWYRQDPGLGLRLIYFSYDVKMKEKGDIPEGYSVSREKKERFSLILESASTNQTSMYLCASSRQGGNQPQHFGDGTRLSIL.